These 17 T cell receptor beta chains share one sample of origin, sequenced in a study of beta chain features in type 1 diabetes. Investigators reverse transcribed all isolated RNA, so they sequenced expressed TCRB transcripts. Produced via immunoSEQ multiplex PCR; TCRdb's table is partial and in-frame only. The sample yields approximately 730,000 clones, roughly 12% seen once. General study points: In all four CD4+ subsets, TCRB CDR3 length was significantly, moderately reduced in type 1 diabetes.

Their target antigens are unknown. The sequencing sample was made of naive CD4+ T cells from blood. The receptor set was obtained from a man aged 18 to 29 with type 1 diabetes.

This clone was found a few times. This chain connects TRBV5-1 to TRBJ2-1; 7 bases line up with TRBD1. The V gene's germline CDR1 is SGHRS and CDR2 YFSETQ. Trimming took 4 bases from V and 2 from J; bases not matched to a gene: 6. CDR3 length: 15 residues. CDR3 sequence: CASSPTGETYNEQFF. CDR3 DNA sequence: TGCGCCAGCAGCCCTACAGGGGAGACCTACAATGAGCAGTTCTTC.

In its sample, this clone was seen a few times. The genes are TRBV5-1 and TRBJ2-1, with TRBD2 identical over 13 bases. CDR3 length: 20 residues. J gave up 0 bases and V 1 base, and 10 bases lay outside the gene matches. Looked up from germline, CDR1 is SGHRS and CDR2 is YFSETQ. The CDR3 nucleotides are TGCGCCAGCAGCTTGATACGACTAGCGGGGGGCCAGAGCTCCTACAATGAGCAGTTCTTC. Its translation is CASSLIRLAGGQSSYNEQFF.

The chain carries TRBV4-2 and TRBJ2-3; 9 bases agree with TRBD2. The CDR3 is 17 residues long. Germline lookup yields CDR1 LGHNA and CDR2 YNFKEQ. V was clipped by 0 bases and J by 3 bases; unmatched bases: 7. CDR3 in amino acids: CASSQESGGTETDTQYF. In DNA, the CDR3 is TGTGCCAGCAGCCAAGAGAGCGGGGGGACGGAAACAGATACGCAGTATTTT.

The rearrangement joins TRBV30 to TRBJ2-7; no clear D gene. CDR3 length: 13 amino acids. Deletions cut 0 bases from V and 1 base from J, with 7 bases between. The germline V gene encodes CDR1 GTSNPN and CDR2 SVGIG (reference sequence). The CDR3 DNA is TGTGCCTGGAGTGTAGGTTTTTCCTACGAGCAGTACTTC. This codes for CAWSVGFSYEQYF.

This clone was counted a few times. This chain uses TRBV30 with TRBJ1-2, with 7 positions matching TRBD1. This CDR3 has 12 residues. The V gene end was trimmed by 5 bases and the J gene end by 2 bases; junction bases not matched to a gene: 2. CDR1 GTSNPN and CDR2 SVGIG come from the germline V gene (reference sequence). CDR3 bases: TGTGCCTGGCCACAGGGGAACTATGGCTACACCTTC. It codes for CAWPQGNYGYTF.

This clone was detected a few times. The chain is built from TRBV7-7 and TRBJ1-3, with D unresolved. CDR1 and CDR2 from the germline V gene are SSHAT and FNYEAQ (reference sequence). V was shortened by 5 bases and J by 0 bases, with 11 bases between the two germline ends. The CDR3 is made up of 15 amino acids. CDR3 DNA: TGTGCCAGCAGCCTGAATCGGGGCTCTGGAAACACCATATATTTT. It specifies CASSLNRGSGNTIYF.

The chain joins TRBV19 to TRBJ1-2; D ambiguous. Trimming left V 7 bases short and J 0 bases short, with 21 bases between. The CDR3 totals 17 residues. CDR1 LNHDA and CDR2 SQIVND come from the germline V gene (reference sequence). The CDR3: CASIGLEGEGPNYGYTF. CDR3 in DNA: TGTGCCAGTATAGGACTCGAAGGAGAAGGGCCTAACTATGGCTACACCTTC.

The chain uses TRBV25-1 and TRBJ1-1, with D possibly TRBD1 on 5 matching bases. Trimming removed 1 base from V and 2 bases from J, with 17 bases in between. Germline CDR1 and CDR2: MGHDK and SYGVNS. CDR3 length: 17 residues. The CDR3 reads CASSESGAADTNTEAFF. CDR3 DNA: TGTGCCAGCAGTGAATCTGGGGCAGCAGACACCAACACTGAAGCTTTCTTT. Using reference TRBV25-1 and TRBJ1-1 for the parts outside the CDR3, the full variable domain is EADIYQTPRYLVIGTGKKITLECSQTMGHDKMYWYQQDPGMELHLIHYSYGVNSTEKGDLSSESTVSRIRTEHFPLTLESARPSHTSQYLCASSESGAADTNTEAFFGQGTRLTVV.

This clone has only a few counts. The chain combines TRBV10-3 with TRBJ2-1; weak D call: TRBD1 (6 bases). V lost 5 bases and J lost 10, with 12 bases in between. The CDR3 spans 12 residues. CDR1 is ENHRY and CDR2 is SYGVKD in the germline V gene. The CDR3 sequence: CAISLQGEEQFF. The CDR3 bases are TGTGCCATCAGTCTACAGGGTGAGGAGCAGTTCTTC.

This sequence joins TRBV5-1 and TRBJ2-5, with 7 bases identical to TRBD2. V lost 4 bases, J lost 4 bases, and 10 bases stayed unmatched. The length of the CDR3 is 15 residues. Germline loops: CDR1 SGHRS, CDR2 YFSETQ. The CDR3 region is CASSPGWEGGETQYF. The CDR3 region has the DNA TGCGCCAGCAGCCCCGGGTGGGAGGGTGGAGAGACCCAGTACTTC.

The chain joins TRBV29-1 to TRBJ2-7; TRBD2 is a possible D gene (7 bases). Trimming took 4 bases from V and 0 from J, leaving 19 bases between them. This CDR3 has 16 amino acids. Germline CDR1 SQVTM, CDR2 ANQGSEA. CDR3 amino acids: CSVGGTGGTNSYEQYF. CDR3 nucleotide sequence: TGCAGCGTTGGGGGAACGGGGGGCACAAACTCCTACGAGCAGTACTTC.

This clone was picked up a small number of times. This same CDR3 is encoded by further DNA sequences in the sample. V gene TRBV10-3 combines with J gene TRBJ2-5; D ambiguous. CDR1 and CDR2 (germline): ENHRY, SYGVKD. The CDR3 runs 12 residues. Trimming removed 0 bases at V and 5 bases at J, with 4 bases between. In nucleotides, the CDR3 is TGTGCCATCAGTGAGTCGAGGGAGACCCAGTACTTC. Translating gives CAISESRETQYF.

V is TRBV9 and J is TRBJ1-6; TRBD1 is a possible D gene (6 bases). The germline V and J ends were trimmed by 4 bases and 10 bases, with 21 bases remaining between them. This CDR3 is built from 16 residues. Germline CDR1 SGDLS, CDR2 YYNGEE. This chain's CDR3 is CASSTGSQGFGSPLHF. The CDR3 nucleotides read TGTGCCAGCAGCACTGGGTCACAGGGTTTCGGGTCACCCCTCCACTTT.

This clone was detected a few times. The chain couples TRBV9 to TRBJ2-1; the match to TRBD2 covers 9 bases. CDR1 is SGDLS, CDR2 YYNGEE, per germline. V lost 1 base, J lost 8 bases, and 4 bases stayed unmatched. The length of the CDR3 is 14 residues. The CDR3 bases are TGTGCCAGCAGCGTAACCGGGACTAGCCATGAGCAGTTCTTC. It specifies CASSVTGTSHEQFF.

This clone was recorded a few times. This chain connects TRBV29-1 to TRBJ1-1; D ambiguous. The CDR3 extends over 12 amino acids. CDR1 and CDR2 from the germline V gene are SQVTM and ANQGSEA. Trimming pared 6 bases from V and 11 bases from J, leaving 19 bases between. The CDR3 DNA follows: TGCAGCGTCGGCCGGGAAGCACGGAGGGCTTTCTTT. Protein product: CSVGREARRAFF.

The rearrangement uses TRBV5-1 and TRBJ2-4; D is tentatively TRBD1 or TRBD2 (5 bases each). Looked up from germline, CDR1 is SGHRS and CDR2 is YFSETQ. V lost 4 bases, J lost 2 bases, and 19 bases lay in between. There are 17 residues in the CDR3. CDR3 sequence: CASSPNRNGGTKNIQYF. DNA of the CDR3: TGCGCCAGCAGCCCGAACAGGAATGGAGGCACCAAAAACATTCAGTACTTC.

In its sample, this clone was seen a few times. This same CDR3 is encoded by further DNA sequences in the sample. The rearrangement uses TRBV2 and TRBJ1-2, with 8 bases that match TRBD1. J lost 5 bases, V lost 2 bases, and 4 bases had no gene match. The germline gives CDR1 SNHLY, CDR2 FYNNEI. The CDR3 consists of 14 residues. The CDR3 bases are TGTGCCAGCAGTGAACAGGGGGCCCTATATGGCTACACCTTC. Translation gives CASSEQGALYGYTF.